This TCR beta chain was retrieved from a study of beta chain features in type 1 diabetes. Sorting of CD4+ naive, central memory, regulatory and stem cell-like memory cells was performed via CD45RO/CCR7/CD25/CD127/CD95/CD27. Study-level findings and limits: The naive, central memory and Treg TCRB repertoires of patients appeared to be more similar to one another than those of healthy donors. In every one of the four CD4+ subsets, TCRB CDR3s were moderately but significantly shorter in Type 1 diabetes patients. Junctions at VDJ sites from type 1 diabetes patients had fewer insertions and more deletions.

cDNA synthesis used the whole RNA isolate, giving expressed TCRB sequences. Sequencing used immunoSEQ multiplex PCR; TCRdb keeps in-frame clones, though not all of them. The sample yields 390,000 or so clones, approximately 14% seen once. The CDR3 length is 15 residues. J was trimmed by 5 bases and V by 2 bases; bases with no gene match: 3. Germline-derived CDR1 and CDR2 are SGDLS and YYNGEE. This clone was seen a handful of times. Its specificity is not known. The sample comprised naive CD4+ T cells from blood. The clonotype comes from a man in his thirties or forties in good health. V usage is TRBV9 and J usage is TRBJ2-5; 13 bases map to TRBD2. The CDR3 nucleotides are TGTGCCAGCAGCGTCGGGACTAGCGGGGCGGAGACCCAGTACTTC. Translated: CASSVGTSGAETQYF.